The 21 T cell receptor beta chains below were found in one sample sequenced in a study of T cell clones after liver transplantation. Produced via immunoSEQ multiplex PCR; TCRdb's table is partial and in-frame only. The profile covers fewer than 80,000 clones, with around 84% appearing a single time and 2% to 2.5% taken by the ten largest. Source: CD4+ T cells from blood, taken less than 50 months after liver transplant. Receptor source: a human patient who received a liver transplant. Certain T cells may be donor cells from the graft.

The gene calls are TRBV19 and TRBJ1-5; possible D gene TRBD1, 5 bases. This CDR3 comprises 15 residues. The germline gives CDR1 LNHDA, CDR2 SQIVND (reference sequence). The V and J ends lost 3 bases and 6 bases respectively, with 15 bases between them. This chain's CDR3 is CASSISRGTIQPQHF. The CDR3 coding sequence is TGTGCCAGTAGTATTTCGCGCGGGACGATTCAGCCCCAGCATTTT.

This chain joins TRBV2 and TRBJ1-2; D is perhaps TRBD1 (5 bases). Trimming pared 6 bases from V and 8 bases from J, leaving 13 bases between. Germline-derived CDR1 and CDR2 are SNHLY and FYNNEI. This CDR3 region has 12 residues. The CDR3, as DNA: TGTGCCAGCAGGGCGGGACCCGGGGGCTACACCTTC. Translating gives CASRAGPGGYTF.

V gene TRBV20-1 combines with J gene TRBJ2-1; D is undetermined. Germline CDR1 and CDR2: DFQATT and SNEGSKA (reference sequence). The length of the CDR3 is 10 residues. The V gene lost 4 bases and the J gene lost 6 bases, with 4 bases spanning the gap. The CDR3 loop is CSAKGNEQFF. CDR3 nucleotide sequence: TGCAGTGCTAAGGGCAATGAGCAGTTCTTC.

The chain recombines TRBV9 with TRBJ1-3; 7 bases map to TRBD1. The ends lost 3 bases at V and 2 bases at J; junction bases unmatched: 2. The CDR3 contains 14 residues. The germline V gene has CDR1 SGDLS and CDR2 YYNGEE. Here the CDR3 reads CASSEQGAGNTIYF. The CDR3 DNA reads as TGTGCCAGCAGCGAGCAGGGGGCTGGAAACACCATATATTTT.

The V call is TRBV7-9, the J call TRBJ2-1; the D is unclear. The CDR3 spans 15 residues. Germline V gene sequence: CDR1 SEHNR, CDR2 FQNEAQ (reference sequence). V lost 2 bases and J 0 bases, leaving 8 bases between the germline ends. CDR3 loop: CASSLLRSSYNEQFF. The CDR3 bases are TGTGCCAGCAGCTTACTTCGGAGCTCCTACAATGAGCAGTTCTTC. The full variable domain, with the rest looked up from reference TRBV7-9 and TRBJ2-1, is DTGVSQNPRHKITKRGQNVTFRCDPISEHNRLYWYRQTLGQGPEFLTYFQNEAQLEKSRLLSDRFSAERPKGSFSTLEIQRTEQGDSAMYLCASSLLRSSYNEQFFGPGTRLTVL.

CDR3 region: CASSEPAGVREQYF. In DNA, the CDR3 is TGTGCCAGCAGTGAGCCAGCGGGAGTACGCGAGCAGTACTTC. The chain carries TRBV25-1 and TRBJ2-7; TRBD2 agrees at 8 bases. The CDR3 loop spans 14 amino acids. Per germline, CDR1 MGHDK and CDR2 SYGVNS. The V segment lost 3 bases and the J segment 6 bases; nucleotides outside the gene matches: 7.

The chain employs TRBV7-3 and TRBJ1-1; D call uncertain. The CDR3 runs to 13 residues. Looked up from germline, CDR1 is SGHTA and CDR2 is FQGTGA. The ends were cut back, 2 bases at V and 0 bases at J, with 4 bases in the middle. The CDR3 coding sequence is TGTGCCAGCAGCTTATACATGAACACTGAAGCTTTCTTT. Amino acids: CASSLYMNTEAFF.

The chain recombines TRBV29-1 with TRBJ1-1; D uncertain. The V end lost 4 bases, the J end lost 2 bases, and 8 bases lay between the germline ends. CDR1 SQVTM and CDR2 ANQGSEA come from the germline V gene. The CDR3 has 12 residues. The CDR3 here is CSVARGNTEAFF. In nucleotides, the CDR3 is TGCAGCGTTGCACGGGGTAACACTGAAGCTTTCTTT.

The chain recombines TRBV7-3 with TRBJ2-3; 7 bases map to TRBD2. CDR3 length: 17 residues. CDR1 and CDR2 from the germline V gene are SGHTA and FQGTGA. Germline trimming cut 4 bases from V and 0 bases from J; bases unmatched to any gene: 10. CDR3 in amino acids: CASSSPVGGGSTDTQYF. The CDR3 DNA is TGTGCCAGCAGCTCCCCGGTCGGCGGGGGTAGCACAGATACGCAGTATTTT. The full variable domain, with the rest looked up from reference TRBV7-3 and TRBJ2-3, is GAGVSQTPSNKVTEKGKYVELRCDPISGHTALYWYRQSLGQGPEFLIYFQGTGAADDSGLPNDRFFAVRPEGSVSTLKIQRTERGDSAVYLCASSSPVGGGSTDTQYFGPGTRLTVL.

The J gene is TRBJ2-5, the V gene TRBV4-1; 13 bases are a match to TRBD2. V gave up 4 bases and J gave up 5 bases; unmatched junction bases: 4. This CDR3 contains 15 residues. Germline V gene lookup returns CDR1 MGHRA and CDR2 YSYEKL. CDR3: CASSRPGLAGETQYF. In nucleotides, the CDR3 is TGCGCCAGCAGCCGACCGGGACTAGCGGGGGAGACCCAGTACTTC.

This clone was detected only once. The chain employs TRBV28 and TRBJ2-2, with D hard to call. The germline CDR1 and CDR2 sequences are MDHEN and SYDVKM. The CDR3 sequence is 12 residues long. Deletions cut 3 bases from V and 7 bases from J, with 6 bases between. CDR3 loop: CASSFSVGELFF. The CDR3 coding sequence is TGTGCCAGCAGTTTTTCGGTCGGGGAGCTGTTTTTT.

J is TRBJ1-5 and V is TRBV7-9; D is undetermined. Germline assignment: CDR1 SEHNR and CDR2 FQNEAQ (reference sequence). The CDR3 totals 13 residues. Deletions cut 3 bases from V and 5 bases from J, with 8 bases between. CDR3 DNA: TGTGCCAGCAGCTTTTCCGAGGATCAGCCCCAGCATTTT. This encodes CASSFSEDQPQHF. Supplemented by reference TRBV7-9 and TRBJ1-5, the full variable domain reads DTGVSQNPRHKITKRGQNVTFRCDPISEHNRLYWYRQTLGQGPEFLTYFQNEAQLEKSRLLSDRFSAERPKGSFSTLEIQRTEQGDSAMYLCASSFSEDQPQHFGDGTRLSIL.

The chain combines TRBV15 with TRBJ2-2; 9 bases agree with TRBD2. Per germline, CDR1 LNHNV and CDR2 YYDKDF (reference sequence). The length of the CDR3 is 17 residues. V dropped 3 bases and J dropped 7; count of bases not matched to a gene: 12. The CDR3 here is CATSSHSRGLADGELFF. The CDR3 DNA reads as TGTGCCACCAGCAGCCACTCCCGGGGACTAGCTGACGGGGAGCTGTTTTTT.

The chain recombines TRBV28 with TRBJ1-5, with D possibly being TRBD1 (6 bases). The CDR3 contains 14 residues. V was clipped by 7 bases and J by 7 bases, with 17 bases between them. The germline V gene has CDR1 MDHEN and CDR2 SYDVKM. The CDR3 here is CASIPSGAPQPQHF. The CDR3 DNA is TGTGCCAGCATTCCCTCGGGGGCCCCCCAGCCCCAGCATTTT.

The chain is built from TRBV5-4 and TRBJ2-6; 7 bases match TRBD1. CDR3 length: 16 amino acids. Per the germline V gene, CDR1 is SGHNT and CDR2 is YYREEE (reference sequence). The V gene end was trimmed by 7 bases and the J gene end by 4 bases; junction bases not matched to a gene: 11. The CDR3 here is CASGKGGAKGANVLTF. CDR3 nucleotide sequence: TGTGCCAGCGGGAAAGGGGGCGCAAAAGGGGCCAACGTCCTGACTTTC.

V usage is TRBV30 and J usage is TRBJ2-2; 10 bases agree with TRBD2. Germline V gives CDR1 GTSNPN, CDR2 SVGIG (reference sequence). This CDR3 has 16 residues. The V and J ends lost 0 bases and 7 bases, in that order; junction bases with no gene match: 8. CDR3 sequence reads: CAWSVLTSGNGGELFF. The CDR3 DNA reads as TGTGCCTGGAGTGTATTAACTAGCGGGAATGGCGGGGAGCTGTTTTTT.

Written as DNA, the CDR3 is TGTGCCATCAGTCGGGGGGGCCCTAATAATGAGCAGTTCTTC. It yields the protein CAISRGGPNNEQFF. V and J are TRBV10-3 and TRBJ2-1; 8 positions match TRBD2. Trimming cost V 5 bases and J 7 bases; bases outside gene matches: 7. Germline V gene sequence: CDR1 ENHRY, CDR2 SYGVKD. There are 14 residues in the CDR3.

The chain uses TRBV19 and TRBJ2-7; 8 positions match TRBD2. This CDR3 comprises 16 residues. Looked up from germline, CDR1 is LNHDA and CDR2 is SQIVND (reference sequence). The V segment lost 4 bases and the J segment 1 base; nucleotides outside the gene matches: 9. The CDR3 bases are TGTGCCAGTAGTAACCCTTTTGTAGCGGGATCCTACGAGCAGTACTTC. Translating it yields CASSNPFVAGSYEQYF.

The CDR3 loop is CASSEISARGNEQFF. In DNA, the CDR3 is TGTGCCAGCAGTGAAATAAGTGCTCGTGGGAATGAGCAGTTCTTC. J is TRBJ2-1 and V is TRBV6-1; no definite D call. The V and J ends lost 2 bases and 7 bases respectively, with 15 bases between them. The CDR3 extends over 15 amino acids. Germline CDR1 is MNHNS and CDR2 is SASEGT.

This chain links TRBV5-1 with TRBJ2-2; 9 bases map to TRBD1. Germline loops: CDR1 SGHRS, CDR2 YFSETQ. The CDR3 is 15 amino acids. V shed 6 bases and J 3 bases; nucleotides not matched to a gene: 6. The CDR3 spells CASTRDRVDTGELFF. The DNA of the CDR3 is TGCGCCAGCACCCGGGACAGGGTTGACACCGGGGAGCTGTTTTTT.

This chain joins TRBV2 and TRBJ1-3, with D possibly matching TRBD1 (5 bases). Germline V gene data show CDR1 as SNHLY and CDR2 as FYNNEI. The CDR3 is 15 residues long. Trimming removed 7 bases at V and 1 base at J, with 14 bases between. The CDR3 spells CASTRDFASGNTIYF. The CDR3 DNA is TGTGCCAGCACCCGGGACTTCGCTTCTGGAAACACCATATATTTT.